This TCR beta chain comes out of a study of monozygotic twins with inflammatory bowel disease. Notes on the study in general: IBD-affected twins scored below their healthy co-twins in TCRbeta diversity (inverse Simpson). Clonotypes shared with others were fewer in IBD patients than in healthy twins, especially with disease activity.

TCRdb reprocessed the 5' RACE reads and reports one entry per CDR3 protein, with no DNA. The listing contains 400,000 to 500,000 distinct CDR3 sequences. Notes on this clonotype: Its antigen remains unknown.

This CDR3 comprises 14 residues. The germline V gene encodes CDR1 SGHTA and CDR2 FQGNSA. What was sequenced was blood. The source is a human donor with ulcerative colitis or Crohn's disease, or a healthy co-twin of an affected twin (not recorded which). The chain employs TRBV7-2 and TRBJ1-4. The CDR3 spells CASSPGTSREKLFF.